The clone carrying this T cell receptor (beta chain) has only one observation. The antigen remains unidentified. This record comes from a study of cytomegalovirus exposure and HLA in healthy donors. Study results and caveats: Specificity of a few CMV-associated chains for CMV antigens was verified in vitro. Some highly shared sequence variants likely arose as a pipeline artifact. Excluded were some V segments that proved indistinguishable, including TRBV6-2 and TRBV6-3. Most sequenced TCRs were rare (though some public TCRs occurred in many donors).

Vbeta (60) and Jbeta (13) primers were used in the PCR. Clones were read by immunoSEQ multiplex PCR, and TCRdb kept only the in-frame ones, dropping some. The table includes about 200,000 clones, roughly 13% detected once. The germline gives CDR1 SGHTA, CDR2 FQGNSA. The CDR3 is 14 residues long. V shed 2 bases, J shed 2 bases, and the junction held 2 bases outside the gene matches. The clonotype originates from a man in his fifties or sixties in good health and CMV-seropositive. The sample comprised PBMCs. This rearrangement joins TRBV7-2 to TRBJ2-5; TRBD2 aligns across 7 bases. The CDR3 spells CASSLSGIQETQYF. The CDR3 nucleotides read TGTGCCAGCAGCTTAAGCGGGATACAAGAGACCCAGTACTTC.